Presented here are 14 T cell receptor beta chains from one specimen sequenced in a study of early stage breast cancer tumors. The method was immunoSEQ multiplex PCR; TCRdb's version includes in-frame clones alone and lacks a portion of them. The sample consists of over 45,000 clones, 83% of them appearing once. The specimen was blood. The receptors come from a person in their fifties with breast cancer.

The CDR3 region has the DNA TGTGCCAGCAGCCGAACAGGGTCGTCCTACAATGAGCAGTTCTTC. This sequence encodes CASSRTGSSYNEQFF. V is TRBV7-9 and J is TRBJ2-1; perhaps TRBD1 as D (6 bases). Germline assignment: CDR1 SEHNR and CDR2 FQNEAQ (reference sequence). There are 15 residues in the CDR3. V lost 5 bases and J 1 base, leaving 12 bases between the germline ends.

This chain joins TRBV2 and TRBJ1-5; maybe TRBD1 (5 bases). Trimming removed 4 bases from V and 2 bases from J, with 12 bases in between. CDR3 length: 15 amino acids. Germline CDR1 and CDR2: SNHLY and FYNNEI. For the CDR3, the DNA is TGTGCCAGCAGTGGGGATTGGGGGGGCAATCAGCCCCAGCATTTT. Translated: CASSGDWGGNQPQHF.

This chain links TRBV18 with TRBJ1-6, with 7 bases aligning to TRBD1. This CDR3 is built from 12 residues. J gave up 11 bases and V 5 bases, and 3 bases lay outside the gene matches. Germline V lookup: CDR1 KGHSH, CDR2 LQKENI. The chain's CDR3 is CASSTGEAPLHF. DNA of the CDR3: TGTGCCAGCTCAACAGGGGAAGCACCCCTCCACTTT.

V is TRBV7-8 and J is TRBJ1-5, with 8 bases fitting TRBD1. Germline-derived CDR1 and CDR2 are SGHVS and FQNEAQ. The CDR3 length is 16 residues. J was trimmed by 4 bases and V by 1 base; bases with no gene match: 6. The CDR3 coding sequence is TGTGCCAGCAGCTTAGGGGGACAGGCGTTAAATCAGCCCCAGCATTTT. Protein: CASSLGGQALNQPQHF.

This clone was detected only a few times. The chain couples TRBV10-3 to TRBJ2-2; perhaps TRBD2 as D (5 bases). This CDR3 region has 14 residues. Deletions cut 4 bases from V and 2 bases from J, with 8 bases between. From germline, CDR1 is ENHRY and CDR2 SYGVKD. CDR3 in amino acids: CAISGGLNTGELFF. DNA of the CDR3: TGTGCCATCAGTGGCGGGTTAAACACCGGGGAGCTGTTTTTT.

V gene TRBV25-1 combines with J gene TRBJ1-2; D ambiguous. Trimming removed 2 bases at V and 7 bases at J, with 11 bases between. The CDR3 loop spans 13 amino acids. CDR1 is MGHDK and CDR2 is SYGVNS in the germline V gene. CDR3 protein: CASSELYLGGYTF. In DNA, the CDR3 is TGTGCCAGCAGTGAACTATATTTGGGTGGCTACACCTTC.

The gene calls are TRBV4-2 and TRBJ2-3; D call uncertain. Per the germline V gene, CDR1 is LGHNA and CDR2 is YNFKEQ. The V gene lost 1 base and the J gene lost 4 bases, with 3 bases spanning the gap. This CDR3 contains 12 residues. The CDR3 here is CASSQVADTQYF. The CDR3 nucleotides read TGTGCCAGCAGCCAAGTGGCAGATACGCAGTATTTT.

DNA for the CDR3: TGTGCCAGCAGCCCCCTCCGAGTCACAGATACGCAGTATTTT. Amino acids: CASSPLRVTDTQYF. The V call is TRBV6-1, the J call TRBJ2-3, with D hard to call. There are 14 residues in the CDR3. Looked up from germline, CDR1 is MNHNS and CDR2 is SASEGT. V lost 6 bases to trimming and J lost 2 bases, with 12 bases between them.

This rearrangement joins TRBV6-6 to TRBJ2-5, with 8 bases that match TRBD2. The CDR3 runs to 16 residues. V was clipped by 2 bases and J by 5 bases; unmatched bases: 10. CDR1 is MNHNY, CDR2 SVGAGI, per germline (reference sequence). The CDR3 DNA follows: TGTGCCAGCAGTTACCCGGGAGGGCCTGATTTGGAGACCCAGTACTTC. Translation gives CASSYPGGPDLETQYF.

The CDR3 spells CASSWQWDSNQPQHF. CDR3 bases: TGTGCCAGCAGTTGGCAATGGGATAGCAATCAGCCCCAGCATTTT. The chain joins TRBV28 to TRBJ1-5; D is unresolved. V was cut by 4 bases and J by 0 bases, with 10 bases left in between. CDR1 is MDHEN and CDR2 is SYDVKM in the germline V gene. CDR3 length: 15 residues.

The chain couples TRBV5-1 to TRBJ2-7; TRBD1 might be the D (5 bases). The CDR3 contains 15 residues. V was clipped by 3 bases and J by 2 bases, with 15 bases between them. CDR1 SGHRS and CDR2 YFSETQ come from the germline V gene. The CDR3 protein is CASSSLTGLTYEQYF. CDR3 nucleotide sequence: TGCGCCAGCAGCTCTCTTACAGGTCTTACCTACGAGCAGTACTTC.

CDR3 coding DNA: TGTGCCAGCTCTGGGCGGGAAACTGAAGCTTTCTTT. This translates into CASSGRETEAFF. The V call is TRBV18, the J call TRBJ1-1; D gene unclear. Germline V CDR1 and CDR2: KGHSH, LQKENI. Between the trimmed V and J ends, which lost 6 bases and 5 bases, there was a span of 10 bases. The CDR3 length is 12 residues.

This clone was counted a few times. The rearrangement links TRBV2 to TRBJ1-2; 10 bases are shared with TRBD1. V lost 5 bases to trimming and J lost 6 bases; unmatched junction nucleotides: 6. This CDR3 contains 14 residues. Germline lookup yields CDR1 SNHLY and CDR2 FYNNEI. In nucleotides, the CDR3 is TGTGCCAGCAGTACCCCGGACAGGGGGAATGGCTACACCTTC. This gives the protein CASSTPDRGNGYTF.

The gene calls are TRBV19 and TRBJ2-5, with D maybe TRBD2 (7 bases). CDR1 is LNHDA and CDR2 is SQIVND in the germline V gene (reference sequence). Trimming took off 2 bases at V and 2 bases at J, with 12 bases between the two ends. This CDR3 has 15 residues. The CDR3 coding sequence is TGTGCCAGTAGTATACTAGGGGGGGAACAAGAGACCCAGTACTTC. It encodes CASSILGGEQETQYF.